The next 28 T cell receptor beta chains were all read from a single sample in a study of cytomegalovirus exposure and HLA in healthy donors. Primers: 60 Vbeta forward and 13 Jbeta reverse. Measured with immunoSEQ multiplex PCR; TCRdb has only the in-frame clones, and not every one. Among approximately 170,000 clones listed, 70% to 80% were seen once. The sequencing input was PBMCs. The receptors shown here come from a man aged 35-49 years in good health and CMV-seronegative.

The chain joins TRBV27 to TRBJ2-1, with TRBD2 matching 12 bases. The CDR3 sequence is 16 residues long. CDR1 is MNHEY, CDR2 SMNVEV, per germline (reference sequence). Trimming cost V 5 bases and J 6 bases; bases outside gene matches: 8. The CDR3 DNA sequence: TGTGCCAGCAGTCCCCTTCTAGCGGGAGGGCCCAATGAGCAGTTCTTC. It specifies CASSPLLAGGPNEQFF.

This clone was found once. The rearrangement links TRBV2 to TRBJ1-6; no reliable D call. Trimming shortened V by 0 bases and J by 4 bases, and 7 bases separated the two germline ends. The CDR3 is 15 residues long. In germline, CDR1 is SNHLY, CDR2 FYNNEI. This chain's CDR3 is CASSEAGRYNSPLHF. The CDR3 coding sequence is TGTGCCAGCAGTGAAGCGGGCCGTTATAATTCACCCCTCCACTTT.

The V and J genes are TRBV28 and TRBJ1-5; 12 bases map to TRBD1. The germline V gene has CDR1 MDHEN and CDR2 SYDVKM. V was pared by 6 bases and J by 6 bases, with 9 bases of the junction left unmatched. The length of the CDR3 is 16 residues. The CDR3 loop is CASRTGTGGARQPQHF. CDR3 DNA: TGTGCCAGCAGGACCGGGACAGGGGGCGCCCGTCAGCCCCAGCATTTT.

The chain uses TRBV7-2 and TRBJ2-7; tentative D call: TRBD1 (6 bases). The CDR3 is made up of 13 amino acids. The germline gives CDR1 SGHTA, CDR2 FQGNSA. Trimming left V 5 bases short and J 5 bases short, with 13 bases between. CDR3 in DNA: TGTGCCAGCAGCCCCCACAGGGACCACGAGCAGTACTTC. This gives the protein CASSPHRDHEQYF.

V and J are TRBV7-2 and TRBJ1-3; a weak D match, TRBD1 (5 bases). Trimming stripped 4 bases from V and 0 bases from J, with 13 bases between. Germline V lookup: CDR1 SGHTA, CDR2 FQGNSA. CDR3 length: 16 amino acids. CDR3 coding DNA: TGTGCCAGCAGCTCGGGACTCCCGAGCTCTGGAAACACCATATATTTT. This gives the protein CASSSGLPSSGNTIYF.

This clone has a handful of counts. V and J are TRBV9 and TRBJ1-1; D gene uncertain. The CDR3 spans 13 residues. The V end lost 0 bases, the J end lost 1 base, and 4 bases lay between the germline ends. Looked up from germline, CDR1 is SGDLS and CDR2 is YYNGEE. The CDR3 sequence is CASSVARNTEAFF. In nucleotides, the CDR3 is TGTGCCAGCAGCGTAGCCCGGAACACTGAAGCTTTCTTT.

This clone showed up just a few times. The chain uses TRBV30 and TRBJ1-5; the D gene is possibly TRBD1 (6 bases). This CDR3 contains 13 residues. Germline CDR1 reads GTSNPN; CDR2 reads SVGIG (reference sequence). The V and J ends lost 2 bases and 5 bases respectively, with 10 bases between them. The CDR3 DNA reads TGTGCCTGGAGTCAACAGGGAGATCAGCCCCAGCATTTT. Translating it yields CAWSQQGDQPQHF.

The rearrangement joins TRBV7-9 to TRBJ2-7; TRBD1 matches at 9 bases. The CDR3 has 16 amino acids. Losses at the gene ends were 4 bases for V and 6 bases for J; bases not matched to a gene: 13. Germline V lookup: CDR1 SEHNR, CDR2 FQNEAQ (reference sequence). CDR3 in DNA: TGTGCCAGCAGCTCAGCCGGGACAGGGAACTGGGCCGAGCAGTACTTC. Amino acid sequence: CASSSAGTGNWAEQYF.

The chain has TRBV6-1 and TRBJ2-3; D perhaps matches TRBD1 (5 bases). The length of the CDR3 is 15 residues. Trimming left V 4 bases short and J 5 bases short, with 16 bases between. Germline V gene lookup returns CDR1 MNHNS and CDR2 SASEGT. DNA for the CDR3: TGTGCCAGCAGTGCCCTAGGGGTGAGAGGAGATACGCAGTATTTT. Its translation is CASSALGVRGDTQYF.

This chain connects TRBV5-5 to TRBJ2-5, with 8 positions matching TRBD1. CDR1 and CDR2 (germline): SGHKS, YYEKEE (reference sequence). Trimming cost V 2 bases and J 5 bases; bases outside gene matches: 5. The CDR3 has 14 residues. CDR3 loop: CASSFRTGIETQYF. The CDR3 nucleotides are TGTGCCAGCAGCTTTAGGACAGGGATCGAGACCCAGTACTTC.

The CDR3 loop is CASRDGTSGRGETQYF. The DNA of the CDR3 is TGTGCCAGTAGGGACGGGACTAGCGGGAGGGGAGAGACCCAGTACTTC. The chain employs TRBV19 and TRBJ2-5; 16 nucleotides align to TRBD2. V shed 6 bases, J shed 4 bases, and the junction held 5 bases outside the gene matches. The V gene's germline CDR1 is LNHDA and CDR2 SQIVND (reference sequence). CDR3 length equals 16 residues. The full variable domain, with the rest looked up from reference TRBV19 and TRBJ2-5, is DGGITQSPKYLFRKEGQNVTLSCEQNLNHDAMYWYRQDPGQGLRLIYYSQIVNDFQKGDIAEGYSVSREKKESFPLTVTSAQKNPTAFYLCASRDGTSGRGETQYFGPGTRLLVL.

The chain carries TRBV2 and TRBJ1-6; no clear D. Germline V gives CDR1 SNHLY, CDR2 FYNNEI. Between the trimmed V and J ends, which lost 4 bases and 13 bases, there was a span of 8 bases. This CDR3 has 11 residues. CDR3 in amino acids: CASSGPGPLHF. The DNA of the CDR3 is TGTGCCAGCAGTGGGCCTGGCCCCCTCCACTTT.

The table lists this clone with a few counts. The rearrangement links TRBV5-1 to TRBJ2-2; possible D gene TRBD2, 5 bases. This CDR3 has 14 amino acids. Trimming removed 5 bases from V and 5 bases from J, with 13 bases in between. Germline CDR1 SGHRS, CDR2 YFSETQ. The CDR3 DNA reads TGCGCCAGCAGGAGAGGGCAGGAGACCGGGGAGCTGTTTTTT. Its translation is CASRRGQETGELFF.

This sequence joins TRBV21-1 and TRBJ2-1; the D call of TRBD2 is as the table states it, not checked on the DNA. TRBV21-1 is noted as a pseudogene. The CDR3 covers 15 residues. The CDR3 region is CASSSGTSDHNEQFF. The CDR3 DNA is TGTGCCAGCAGCTCCGGGACTAGCGATCACAATGAGCAGTTCTTC.

The chain employs TRBV2 and TRBJ1-2, with D possibly TRBD1 on 5 matching bases. This CDR3 contains 13 residues. Germline assignment: CDR1 SNHLY and CDR2 FYNNEI. The ends were cut back, 1 base at V and 4 bases at J, with 7 bases in the middle. CDR3 protein: CASSEGQGYGYTF. The CDR3 coding sequence is TGTGCCAGCAGTGAAGGGCAGGGCTATGGCTACACCTTC.

V gene TRBV19 combines with J gene TRBJ2-1, with TRBD2 matching over 10 bases. The ends lost 6 bases at V and 9 bases at J; junction bases unmatched: 8. In germline, CDR1 is LNHDA, CDR2 SQIVND (reference sequence). CDR3 length: 14 residues. DNA of the CDR3: TGTGCCAGTAGGTCGTCTAGCGGGAGATTTGAGCAGTTCTTC. Translated: CASRSSSGRFEQFF.

The chain uses TRBV6-1 and TRBJ2-7; D is perhaps TRBD2 (6 bases). V was clipped by 2 bases and J by 6 bases, with 11 bases between them. This CDR3 spans 13 amino acids. Germline loops: CDR1 MNHNS, CDR2 SASEGT. CDR3 amino acids: CASSERREGEQYV. The DNA for the CDR3 is TGTGCCAGCAGTGAACGGCGGGAAGGCGAGCAGTACGTC.

The rearrangement uses TRBV5-1 and TRBJ2-2, with 7 bases lining up with TRBD1. The length of the CDR3 is 15 residues. V dropped 3 bases and J dropped 2; count of bases not matched to a gene: 4. CDR1 is SGHRS and CDR2 is YFSETQ in the germline V gene. The CDR3 DNA is TGCGCCAGCAGCTGGGGGACAGTTAACACCGGGGAGCTGTTTTTT. This codes for CASSWGTVNTGELFF.

The CDR3 is CASLFLGGGASEQYF. CDR3 DNA: TGCGCCAGCCTCTTCTTGGGGGGAGGAGCCTCCGAGCAGTACTTC. This chain links TRBV10-2 with TRBJ2-7; tentatively, D is TRBD2 (6 bases). Deletions cut 8 bases from V and 6 bases from J, with 23 bases between. Germline CDR1 reads WSHSY; CDR2 reads SAAADI. The CDR3 sequence is 15 residues long.

The chain joins TRBV30 to TRBJ2-7, with D unclear. CDR3 length equals 15 residues. In germline, CDR1 is GTSNPN, CDR2 SVGIG (reference sequence). Trimming took off 0 bases at V and 3 bases at J, with 15 bases between the two ends. DNA of the CDR3: TGTGCCTGGAGTGTAGGCCTCGGTGAGGACTACGAGCAGTACTTC. Protein: CAWSVGLGEDYEQYF.

The chain joins TRBV7-3 to TRBJ2-1; 15 nucleotides align to TRBD2. V lost 5 bases to trimming and J lost 5 bases; unmatched junction nucleotides: 10. The CDR3 has 18 residues. Germline loops: CDR1 SGHTA, CDR2 FQGTGA. The CDR3 here is CASSPGLAGGGGDNEQFF. The CDR3 bases are TGTGCCAGCAGCCCGGGACTAGCGGGAGGAGGTGGGGACAATGAGCAGTTCTTC. The complete variable domain, with remaining parts taken from reference TRBV7-3 and TRBJ2-1, reads GAGVSQTPSNKVTEKGKYVELRCDPISGHTALYWYRQSLGQGPEFLIYFQGTGAADDSGLPNDRFFAVRPEGSVSTLKIQRTERGDSAVYLCASSPGLAGGGGDNEQFFGPGTRLTVL.

This chain links TRBV19 with TRBJ2-7, with 7 bases identical to TRBD2. Germline V lookup: CDR1 LNHDA, CDR2 SQIVND (reference sequence). This CDR3 has 17 amino acids. The V gene end was trimmed by 3 bases and the J gene end by 3 bases; junction bases not matched to a gene: 14. The CDR3 spells CASSIRLLGRELYEQYF. In nucleotides, the CDR3 is TGTGCCAGTAGTATCCGTCTTTTGGGGCGGGAGCTCTACGAGCAGTACTTC.

The CDR3 DNA follows: TGTGCCAGCAGCAAGGGACTAAAATCCTTTCCCGAGCAGTACGTC. Its translation is CASSKGLKSFPEQYV. This chain connects TRBV21-1 to TRBJ2-7; TRBD2, the D gene given by the table, was not confirmed from the DNA. TRBV21-1 is a recognized pseudogene. This CDR3 is 15 amino acids long.

This chain joins TRBV18 and TRBJ1-2; 7 bases agree with TRBD1. Unmatched junction bases numbered 7, after V lost 6 bases and J lost 6 bases. The CDR3 sequence is 13 residues long. Germline V gives CDR1 KGHSH, CDR2 LQKENI. The CDR3: CASSGQKNDGYTF. CDR3 DNA: TGTGCCAGCTCGGGACAGAAGAACGATGGCTACACCTTC. Using reference TRBV18 and TRBJ1-2 for the parts outside the CDR3, the full variable domain is NAGVMQNPRHLVRRRGQEARLRCSPMKGHSHVYWYRQLPEEGLKFMVYLQKENIIDESGMPKERFSAEFPKEGPSILRIQQVVRGDSAAYFCASSGQKNDGYTFGSGTRLTVV.

The V call is TRBV2, the J call TRBJ2-1, with D unresolved. The ends were cut back, 11 bases at V and 4 bases at J, with 15 bases in the middle. This CDR3 spans 13 amino acids. CDR1 and CDR2 (germline): SNHLY, FYNNEI. The CDR3 sequence: CAGEKAVYNEQFF. The CDR3 region has the DNA TGTGCCGGAGAAAAGGCAGTTTACAATGAGCAGTTCTTC.

This chain connects TRBV7-2 to TRBJ1-2, with 11 positions matching TRBD1. V shed 5 bases, J shed 4 bases, and the junction held 9 bases outside the gene matches. Germline V gene sequence: CDR1 SGHTA, CDR2 FQGNSA. The CDR3 length is 16 residues. CDR3 loop: CASSPRTGGFGYGYTF. In nucleotides, the CDR3 is TGTGCCAGCAGCCCCAGGACAGGGGGCTTTGGCTATGGCTACACCTTC.

This chain joins TRBV27 and TRBJ1-1, with TRBD1 identical over 8 bases. Germline CDR1 reads MNHEY; CDR2 reads SMNVEV (reference sequence). Trimming cost V 4 bases and J 5 bases; bases outside gene matches: 9. The CDR3 extends over 15 amino acids. The CDR3 here is CASSSPRTGKTEAFF. For the CDR3, the DNA is TGTGCCAGCAGTTCTCCCCGGACAGGGAAGACTGAAGCTTTCTTT.

The J gene is TRBJ2-7, the V gene TRBV5-4; 7 nucleotides align to TRBD2. Germline-derived CDR1 and CDR2 are SGHNT and YYREEE (reference sequence). This CDR3 region has 15 residues. In DNA form, the CDR3 reads TGTGCCAGCAGTTTGGGGGGAGGGGCCAGATACGAGCAGTACGTC. Its translation is CASSLGGGARYEQYV.